These T cell receptor beta chains were read from a single sample in a study of identical twins. TCRdb independently ran MiXCR on the 5' RACE reads; one entry per CDR3 protein. The repertoire includes hundreds of thousands of distinct CDR3 sequences, more than 9% of them detected once, and 6% to 9% sits in the top ten. These data were also reused for a study on yellow fever vaccine responses in identical twins.

The sample comprised CD8+ T cells sorted from blood. These receptors were collected from a woman between 18 and 29 years old in good health. CDR3s include the opening cysteine and the closing phenylalanine or tryptophan. Fields, in order: V gene, clone size, D gene, J gene, CDR3 protein, CDR3 DNA. The D gene is left open where the match is weak. Clone size, where shown, is once, few, many, or a class for clones that have expanded.

v_gene: TRBV9; abundance: few; d_gene: .; j_gene: TRBJ1-1; CDR3aa: CASSVGGGRRDTEAFF; CDR3nt: TGTGCCAGCAGCGTAGGGGGTGGACGGCGGGACACTGAAGCTTTCTTT
v_gene: TRBV20-1; abundance: few; d_gene: TRBD2; j_gene: TRBJ2-3; CDR3aa: CSARGFSGAQDTQYF; CDR3nt: TGCAGTGCTAGAGGTTTTAGCGGGGCTCAAGATACGCAGTATTTT
v_gene: TRBV11-2; abundance: .; d_gene: .; j_gene: TRBJ1-6; CDR3aa: CASKRKVPLRSPLHF; CDR3nt: TGTGCCAGCAAGAGGAAGGTTCCCCTTCGTTCACCCCTCCACTTT
v_gene: TRBV28; abundance: few; d_gene: .; j_gene: TRBJ2-1; CDR3aa: CASGSGWMSYNEQFF; CDR3nt: TGTGCCAGCGGGAGTGGGTGGATGTCCTACAATGAGCAGTTCTTC
v_gene: TRBV7-9; abundance: many; d_gene: .; j_gene: TRBJ2-7; CDR3aa: CASSLEGAYEQYF; CDR3nt: TGTGCCAGCAGCTTAGAAGGGGCCTACGAGCAGTACTTC
v_gene: TRBV4-1; abundance: .; d_gene: .; j_gene: TRBJ1-1; CDR3aa: CASSQVITRNAEAFF; CDR3nt: TGCGCCAGCAGCCAAGTGATCACCCGGAACGCTGAAGCTTTCTTT
v_gene: TRBV9; abundance: many; d_gene: .; j_gene: TRBJ1-1; CDR3aa: CASSVDSGTNTEAFF; CDR3nt: TGTGCCAGCAGCGTAGATTCTGGCACGAACACTGAAGCTTTCTTT
v_gene: TRBV5-1; abundance: many; d_gene: .; j_gene: TRBJ1-6; CDR3aa: CASSSAAHSSPLHF; CDR3nt: TGCGCCAGCAGCTCCGCGGCGCATAGTTCACCCCTCCACTTT
v_gene: TRBV12-3/TRBV12-4; abundance: many; d_gene: .; j_gene: TRBJ1-5; CDR3aa: CASSFLYPSNQPQHF; CDR3nt: TGTGCCAGCAGTTTCCTTTATCCTTCCAATCAGCCCCAGCATTTT
v_gene: TRBV3-1; abundance: .; d_gene: TRBD1; j_gene: TRBJ2-3; CDR3aa: CASSQVGTGGTDTQYF; CDR3nt: TGTGCCAGCAGCCAAGTTGGGACAGGGGGCACAGATACGCAGTATTTT
v_gene: TRBV11-2; abundance: .; d_gene: TRBD1; j_gene: TRBJ1-4; CDR3aa: CASSPGQAYEKLFF; CDR3nt: TGTGCCAGCAGCCCCGGACAGGCATATGAAAAACTGTTTTTT
v_gene: TRBV5-1; abundance: few; d_gene: .; j_gene: TRBJ2-3; CDR3aa: CASSFRGRATDTQYF; CDR3nt: TGCGCCAGCAGCTTTCGTGGCAGGGCTACAGATACGCAGTATTTT
v_gene: TRBV24-1; abundance: .; d_gene: TRBD2; j_gene: TRBJ2-3; CDR3aa: CATSDRTSGIWGDTQYF; CDR3nt: TGTGCCACCAGTGATAGGACTAGCGGGATTTGGGGCGATACGCAGTATTTT
v_gene: TRBV3-1; abundance: few; d_gene: TRBD1; j_gene: TRBJ1-1; CDR3aa: CASSPRDRAQRGTEAFF; CDR3nt: TGTGCCAGCAGCCCCCGGGACAGGGCCCAAAGGGGCACTGAAGCTTTCTTT
v_gene: TRBV2; abundance: .; d_gene: .; j_gene: TRBJ1-6; CDR3aa: CASSDGRPLHF; CDR3nt: TGTGCCAGCAGTGATGGACGGCCCCTCCACTTT
v_gene: TRBV5-1; abundance: .; d_gene: .; j_gene: TRBJ2-3; CDR3aa: CASSFTSVGGLTDTQYF; CDR3nt: TGCGCCAGCAGCTTCACATCGGTGGGGGGCCTCACAGATACGCAGTATTTT
v_gene: TRBV11-1; abundance: .; d_gene: TRBD1; j_gene: TRBJ2-2; CDR3aa: CASSLGPGTGAINTGELFF; CDR3nt: TGTGCCAGCAGCTTAGGTCCCGGGACAGGGGCGATTAACACCGGGGAGCTGTTTTTT
v_gene: TRBV3-1; abundance: few; d_gene: .; j_gene: TRBJ1-1; CDR3aa: CASSPPERPAEAFF; CDR3nt: TGTGCCAGCAGCCCCCCCGAGAGGCCTGCTGAAGCTTTCTTT
v_gene: TRBV12-3/TRBV12-4; abundance: .; d_gene: .; j_gene: TRBJ1-1; CDR3aa: CASSPIGDQAFF; CDR3nt: TGTGCCAGCAGCCCAATCGGGGACCAAGCTTTCTTT
v_gene: TRBV19; abundance: .; d_gene: .; j_gene: TRBJ1-5; CDR3aa: CASTLGREDQPQHF; CDR3nt: TGTGCCAGTACCTTGGGACGGGAGGATCAGCCCCAGCATTTT
v_gene: TRBV7-2; abundance: .; d_gene: TRBD2; j_gene: TRBJ2-2; CDR3aa: CASSPERAGILGGELFF; CDR3nt: TGTGCCAGCAGCCCAGAAAGAGCGGGAATACTGGGCGGGGAGCTGTTTTTT
v_gene: TRBV28; abundance: .; d_gene: TRBD1; j_gene: TRBJ2-2; CDR3aa: CASSSRTGGFGGELFF; CDR3nt: TGTGCCAGCAGTTCCAGGACAGGGGGCTTTGGCGGGGAGCTGTTTTTT
v_gene: TRBV9; abundance: .; d_gene: .; j_gene: TRBJ2-7; CDR3aa: CASSLGGRGEQYF; CDR3nt: TGTGCCAGCAGCCTCGGGGGCAGAGGCGAGCAGTACTTC
v_gene: TRBV24-1; abundance: few; d_gene: .; j_gene: TRBJ2-2; CDR3aa: CATSDLARVPTGELFF; CDR3nt: TGTGCCACCAGTGATCTAGCCAGGGTCCCCACCGGGGAGCTGTTTTTT
v_gene: TRBV7-9; abundance: .; d_gene: .; j_gene: TRBJ1-5; CDR3aa: CASSLVGAGISGQPQHF; CDR3nt: TGTGCCAGCAGCTTAGTTGGGGCAGGGATTTCGGGACAGCCCCAGCATTTT
v_gene: TRBV27; abundance: few; d_gene: .; j_gene: TRBJ1-5; CDR3aa: CASSLDGNSNQPQHF; CDR3nt: TGTGCCAGCAGCCTCGACGGGAATAGCAATCAGCCCCAGCATTTT
v_gene: TRBV7-3; abundance: .; d_gene: .; j_gene: TRBJ2-7; CDR3aa: CAEGGHSGIYEQYF; CDR3nt: TGTGCCGAGGGGGGGCACTCGGGGATTTACGAGCAGTACTTC
v_gene: TRBV5-5; abundance: few; d_gene: TRBD2; j_gene: TRBJ2-7; CDR3aa: CASSIGLAGQFEQYF; CDR3nt: TGTGCCAGCAGCATTGGACTAGCGGGACAGTTCGAGCAGTACTTC
v_gene: TRBV12-3/TRBV12-4; abundance: few; d_gene: .; j_gene: TRBJ2-1; CDR3aa: CALSLALIGRGDYNEQFF; CDR3nt: TGTGCCCTCAGTTTAGCGCTAATAGGAAGGGGGGACTACAATGAGCAGTTCTTC
v_gene: TRBV7-9; abundance: .; d_gene: .; j_gene: TRBJ1-2; CDR3aa: CASSSRLRGELWGYTF; CDR3nt: TGTGCCAGCAGCTCCCGTTTACGGGGGGAGCTTTGGGGCTACACCTTC
v_gene: TRBV7-7; abundance: few; d_gene: .; j_gene: TRBJ2-1; CDR3aa: CASSLAPGGLADEQFF; CDR3nt: TGTGCCAGCAGCTTAGCCCCCGGGGGCCTTGCGGATGAGCAGTTCTTC
v_gene: TRBV2; abundance: few; d_gene: .; j_gene: TRBJ2-5; CDR3aa: CASRGDTQVGETQYF; CDR3nt: TGTGCCAGCAGGGGGGACACCCAAGTGGGAGAGACCCAGTACTTC
v_gene: TRBV5-5; abundance: many; d_gene: TRBD1; j_gene: TRBJ1-1; CDR3aa: CASSTTGDQAFF; CDR3nt: TGTGCCAGCAGCACGACAGGGGACCAAGCTTTCTTT
v_gene: TRBV12-3/TRBV12-4; abundance: few; d_gene: .; j_gene: TRBJ1-1; CDR3aa: CASSLAFLQMNTEAFF; CDR3nt: TGTGCCAGCAGTTTAGCCTTCTTGCAGATGAACACTGAAGCTTTCTTT
v_gene: TRBV14; abundance: few; d_gene: .; j_gene: TRBJ2-5; CDR3aa: CASSQALGQETQYF; CDR3nt: TGTGCCAGCAGCCAAGCGCTGGGCCAAGAGACCCAGTACTTC
v_gene: TRBV7-6; abundance: .; d_gene: TRBD1; j_gene: TRBJ2-7; CDR3aa: CASSLGAQGTYEQYF; CDR3nt: TGTGCCAGCAGCTTAGGAGCACAGGGGACCTACGAGCAGTACTTC